These 26 T cell receptor beta chains were sequenced from one sample in a study of T-cell reconstitution after alpha-beta-depleted transplantation in children. Unique molecular identifiers were built into the TCRbeta library. TCRdb re-called the PCR reads through MiXCR, storing one row per CDR3 protein. The table shows almost 500,000 distinct CDR3 sequences, with under 15% occurring only once. Sequenced here: PBMCs from the stem cell graft donor, sampled from the stem cell graft. These receptors were obtained from a human donor who donated a stem cell graft to a child with combined immunodeficiency.

This clonotype was recorded a few times. The V gene is TRBV7-2, the J gene TRBJ1-5, with D uncertain. Trimming removed 3 bases at V and 0 bases at J, with 6 bases between. The germline gives CDR1 SGHTA, CDR2 FQGNSA. The CDR3 is 14 amino acids. The CDR3 spells CASSFYNSNQPQHF. CDR3 DNA: TGTGCCAGCAGCTTTTACAATAGCAATCAGCCCCAGCATTTT. Combining the CDR3 with reference TRBV7-2 and TRBJ1-5 gives the whole variable domain GAGVSQSPSNKVTEKGKDVELRCDPISGHTALYWYRQSLGQGLEFLIYFQGNSAPDKSGLPSDRFSAERTGGSVSTLTIQRTQQEDSAVYLCASSFYNSNQPQHFGDGTRLSIL.

This clonotype was counted ten times or more. J is TRBJ2-2 and V is TRBV4-2; possible D gene TRBD1, 6 bases. Trimming pared 0 bases from V and 5 bases from J, leaving 10 bases between. Germline V CDR1 and CDR2: LGHNA, YNFKEQ. This CDR3 contains 15 residues. CDR3 bases: TGTGCCAGCAGCCAAGAGGGGCAGGGGACCGGGGAGCTGTTTTTT. Amino acid sequence: CASSQEGQGTGELFF.

The chain combines TRBV9 with TRBJ2-7, with D unclear. Trimming took off 3 bases at V and 0 bases at J, with 10 bases between the two ends. The germline gives CDR1 SGDLS, CDR2 YYNGEE. CDR3 length equals 14 residues. This CDR3 reads CASSDRKGSYEQYF. The CDR3 DNA sequence: TGTGCCAGCAGCGATAGGAAGGGCTCCTACGAGCAGTACTTC.

This clonotype was found a few times. The CDR3 reads CASSFVQGAYEQYF. The CDR3 DNA follows: TGTGCCAGCAGTTTTGTCCAGGGTGCCTACGAGCAGTACTTC. The J gene is TRBJ2-7, the V gene TRBV6-5; D perhaps matches TRBD1 (5 bases). Germline values: CDR1 MNHEY, CDR2 SVGAGI. The CDR3 extends over 14 amino acids. Trimming took off 4 bases at V and 2 bases at J, with 12 bases between the two ends.

At least ten counts were recorded for this clonotype. The chain carries TRBV5-1 and TRBJ2-7, with D unclear. Germline values: CDR1 SGHRS, CDR2 YFSETQ. This CDR3 comprises 14 residues. V was clipped by 0 bases and J by 7 bases, with 14 bases between them. This CDR3 reads CASSLEDGVLEQYF. The CDR3 region has the DNA TGCGCCAGCAGCTTGGAGGACGGAGTGTTGGAGCAGTACTTC.

V usage is TRBV13 and J usage is TRBJ1-1; 10 bases match TRBD1. Germline loops: CDR1 PRHDT, CDR2 FYEKMQ (reference sequence). The V gene end was trimmed by 5 bases and the J gene end by 6 bases; junction bases not matched to a gene: 12. The CDR3 sequence is 16 residues long. The CDR3 spells CASSPGQGDVGAEAFF. The CDR3 DNA is TGTGCCAGCAGCCCAGGACAGGGGGATGTTGGCGCTGAAGCTTTCTTT. Using reference TRBV13 and TRBJ1-1 for the parts outside the CDR3, the full variable domain is AAGVIQSPRHLIKEKRETATLKCYPIPRHDTVYWYQQGPGQDPQFLISFYEKMQSDKGSIPDRFSAQQFSDYHSELNMSSLELGDSALYFCASSPGQGDVGAEAFFGQGTRLTVV.

The chain joins TRBV3-1 to TRBJ2-1, with TRBD2 matching over 8 bases. Germline CDR1 and CDR2: LGHDT and YNNKEL (reference sequence). The CDR3 is made up of 17 amino acids. V lost 0 bases, J lost 6 bases, and 10 bases stayed unmatched. The CDR3 sequence is CASSQDGWTSSFNEQFF. The CDR3 nucleotides read TGTGCCAGCAGCCAAGATGGTTGGACTAGCAGTTTCAATGAGCAGTTCTTC.

This clonotype was detected many times. The chain has TRBV24-1 and TRBJ2-3, with D possibly TRBD2 on 5 matching bases. This CDR3 contains 14 residues. Germline lookup yields CDR1 KGHDR and CDR2 SFDVKD. Trimming left V 9 bases short and J 2 bases short, with 14 bases between. The CDR3 DNA is TGTGCCACCTCTACGGGGTCCGACACAGATACGCAGTATTTT. Encoded protein: CATSTGSDTDTQYF.

This clonotype was counted only a few times. This chain connects TRBV6-5 to TRBJ2-6; 9 bases map to TRBD1. The CDR3 totals 18 residues. The V gene's germline CDR1 is MNHEY and CDR2 SVGAGI. J lost 0 bases, V lost 3 bases, and 6 bases had no gene match. The chain's CDR3 is CASSYQGTGFSGANVLTF. CDR3 nucleotides: TGTGCCAGCAGTTATCAGGGGACAGGGTTCTCTGGGGCCAACGTCCTGACTTTC.

This clonotype was observed a handful of times. The genes are TRBV20-1 and TRBJ2-3; the match to TRBD2 covers 7 bases. The trim removed 8 bases at V and 6 bases at J, leaving 14 bases unmatched. Per the germline V gene, CDR1 is DFQATT and CDR2 is SNEGSKA (reference sequence). This CDR3 contains 14 residues. CDR3 bases: TGCAGTTCCTCCGGCTCTAGCGGAATTGATACGCAGTATTTT. Translating it yields CSSSGSSGIDTQYF.

This clonotype has a count of ten or more. This rearrangement joins TRBV4-3 to TRBJ1-2, with D unclear. Per the germline V gene, CDR1 is LGHNA and CDR2 is YSLEER. CDR3 length: 13 amino acids. Trimming pared 4 bases from V and 1 base from J, leaving 7 bases between. CDR3 DNA: TGCGCCAGCAGCCCGACATATAACTATGGCTACACCTTC. Its translation: CASSPTYNYGYTF.

This clonotype came up a few times. Sequence at one end of the junction differs from germline and may be a read error. The chain combines TRBV20-1 with TRBJ2-3; no definite D call. The length of the CDR3 is 14 residues. The germline V gene encodes CDR1 DFQATT and CDR2 SNEGSKA (reference sequence). This CDR3 is CSARDNGGTDTQYF. CDR3 coding DNA: TGCAGTGCCAGAGATAATGGGGGCACAGATACGCAGTATTTT.

This clonotype has only a few counts. V usage is TRBV24-1 and J usage is TRBJ2-2; D gene unclear. CDR1 and CDR2 from the germline V gene are KGHDR and SFDVKD. This CDR3 comprises 15 residues. Trimming left V 0 bases short and J 3 bases short, with 7 bases between. The CDR3 sequence: CATSDLHSYTGELFF. The CDR3 coding sequence is TGTGCCACCAGTGATTTGCACTCGTACACCGGGGAGCTGTTTTTT.

This clonotype has a handful of counts. The chain carries TRBV20-1 and TRBJ2-3; possible D gene TRBD2, 6 bases. Germline-derived CDR1 and CDR2 are DFQATT and SNEGSKA (reference sequence). Trimming took off 6 bases at V and 3 bases at J, with 16 bases between the two ends. CDR3 size: 14 residues. CDR3 amino acids: CSARDLWETDTQYF. Here the CDR3 DNA reads TGCAGTGCCCGGGACTTGTGGGAAACAGATACGCAGTATTTT.

This clonotype occurred many times. This sequence joins TRBV24-1 and TRBJ1-2, with TRBD1 matching over 7 bases. The V gene end was trimmed by 5 bases and the J gene end by 3 bases; junction bases not matched to a gene: 8. Per the germline V gene, CDR1 is KGHDR and CDR2 is SFDVKD. This CDR3 contains 15 residues. This chain's CDR3 is CATSVPRTGHYGYTF. CDR3 bases: TGTGCCACCAGTGTCCCGCGGACAGGCCACTATGGCTACACCTTC.

J is TRBJ1-1 and V is TRBV14; D possibly corresponds to TRBD1 (5 bases). CDR1 and CDR2 from the germline V gene are SGHDN and FVKESK. V gave up 10 bases and J gave up 0 bases, with 12 bases separating them. The CDR3 spans 13 residues. For the CDR3, the DNA is TGTGCCACCGCGGACATCTTGAACACTGAAGCTTTCTTT. This codes for CATADILNTEAFF.

This clonotype was picked up many times. The chain recombines TRBV12-3 or TRBV12-4 with TRBJ2-1; D gene unclear. V was cut by 6 bases and J by 0 bases, with 15 bases left in between. This CDR3 has 16 amino acids. CDR3 residues: CASSPFNSYSYNEQFF. As DNA, the CDR3 is TGTGCCAGCAGCCCCTTCAATTCCTACTCCTACAATGAGCAGTTCTTC.

This chain joins TRBV7-2 and TRBJ2-1; D remains unclear. Trimming left V 4 bases short and J 1 base short, with 14 bases between. Germline values: CDR1 SGHTA, CDR2 FQGNSA. There are 16 residues in the CDR3. The CDR3 here is CASSYFGLRSYNEQFF. The DNA for the CDR3 is TGTGCCAGCAGCTATTTCGGGCTCAGGTCCTACAATGAGCAGTTCTTC.

The sample holds a few counts of this clonotype. The gene calls are TRBV7-2 and TRBJ2-3, with D tentatively TRBD2 (5 bases). The V and J ends lost 7 bases and 8 bases respectively, with 22 bases between them. Looked up from germline, CDR1 is SGHTA and CDR2 is FQGNSA. The CDR3 totals 15 residues. DNA of the CDR3: TGTGCCAGCAAACAGTCGGCTAGCCGCCATGGTACGCAGTATTTT. Translation gives CASKQSASRHGTQYF.

The chain employs TRBV5-1 and TRBJ2-2, with D perhaps TRBD1 (5 bases). Deletions cut 0 bases from V and 0 bases from J, with 18 bases between. The CDR3 is 19 residues long. The germline gives CDR1 SGHRS, CDR2 YFSETQ. In DNA, the CDR3 is TGCGCCAGCAGCTTGGTAAAGGGGTATTCCCTAACGAACACCGGGGAGCTGTTTTTT. This gives the protein CASSLVKGYSLTNTGELFF.

This clonotype has a handful of counts. This rearrangement joins TRBV20-1 to TRBJ2-7; D ambiguous. The CDR3 spans 10 residues. Trimming removed 6 bases from V and 6 bases from J, with 9 bases in between. The germline V gene encodes CDR1 DFQATT and CDR2 SNEGSKA (reference sequence). The CDR3 nucleotides are TGCAGTGCCTGGCGCGGCGAGCAGTACTTC. This gives the protein CSAWRGEQYF.

This clonotype was detected a few times. The genes are TRBV20-1 and TRBJ1-1; 7 bases are a match to TRBD1. Germline V gene lookup returns CDR1 DFQATT and CDR2 SNEGSKA (reference sequence). Losses at the gene ends were 4 bases for V and 5 bases for J; bases not matched to a gene: 7. This CDR3 comprises 13 residues. CDR3 DNA sequence: TGCAGTGCTATGACCCCACAGGGGACTGAAGCTTTCTTT. It translates to CSAMTPQGTEAFF.

Points on this clonotype: A much bigger clone sits one base away, suggesting this may be a read error. Given the absence of the conserved phenylalanine or tryptophan at the CDR3 end, a read error is likely. This chain connects TRBV7-8 to TRBJ1-1, with unresolved D. The CDR3 sequence is 13 residues long. CDR1 and CDR2 (germline): SGHVS, FQNEAQ. Trimming removed 6 bases from V and 1 base from J, with 9 bases in between. CDR3 nucleotides: TGTGCCAGCAGTAAAGGCCGGAACACTGAAGCTTTCTAT. It yields the protein CASSKGRNTEAFY.

This clonotype was seen a few times. This chain joins TRBV6-1 and TRBJ2-2, with D hard to call. CDR3 length: 13 amino acids. Germline values: CDR1 MNHNS, CDR2 SASEGT. V lost 1 base to trimming and J lost 9 bases, with 9 bases between them. This CDR3 reads CASSEDPGRELFF. DNA for the CDR3: TGTGCCAGCAGTGAAGACCCCGGCAGGGAGCTGTTTTTT.

The J gene is TRBJ2-3, the V gene TRBV28; no reliable D call. CDR3 length: 16 residues. Germline assignment: CDR1 MDHEN and CDR2 SYDVKM. V lost 2 bases to trimming and J lost 5 bases, with 17 bases between them. CDR3 region: CASSLGVGASGDTQYF. CDR3 bases: TGTGCCAGCAGTTTAGGGGTCGGTGCCTCCGGAGATACGCAGTATTTT.

This clonotype was detected ten times or more. V and J are TRBV12-3 or TRBV12-4 and TRBJ1-4; D is perhaps TRBD1 (5 bases). CDR3 length: 14 residues. The V gene lost 3 bases and the J gene lost 6 bases, with 11 bases spanning the gap. CDR3 coding DNA: TGTGCCAGCAGTTTGGGGGGGTCCCATGAAAAACTGTTTTTT. This translates into CASSLGGSHEKLFF.